This TCR beta chain was identified during a study of T-cell reconstitution after alpha-beta-depleted transplantation in children. Molecular barcoding with unique molecular identifiers was used for the TCRbeta library. TCRdb itself ran the PCR reads through MiXCR, one entry per CDR3 protein. Of 350,000 to 500,000 distinct CDR3 sequences listed, approximately 41% are singletons. Notes on the study in general: Among T cells one year after transplant, newly produced cells accounted for most counts and diversity. For some patients, TCRbeta diversity was high at day 60 because of recipient T cells and thymic progenitors that survived.

A remark on this clonotype: The antigen remains unidentified.

The TCR originated in a girl aged 2 to 10 with aplastic anemia, due to receive a stem cell transplant. This material consisted of PBMCs, taken before TCRalphabeta/CD19-depleted stem cell transplant.

CDR3 sequence: CASSFGRRLGEQYF. Here the CDR3 DNA reads TGTGCCAGCAGCTTCGGACGACGGCTAGGGGAGCAGTACTTC. The rearrangement links TRBV7-2 to TRBJ2-7; D uncertain. CDR3 length equals 14 residues. The germline V and J ends were trimmed by 3 bases and 7 bases, with 16 bases remaining between them. CDR1 and CDR2 (germline): SGHTA, FQGNSA.